The 26 T cell receptor beta chains listed next were all sequenced from one sample in a study of blood T cells in healthy people across ages (dated by TCRdb to between 2015 and 2017). The library was generated by 5' RACE. The data were produced on an Illumina HiSeq 2500. A second about 7 to 11 cycle PCR used a sample-barcoded 5' primer and a J-beta primer mix. The public reads were quality trimmed at Q25 with fastp and then assembled into clones with MiXCR by TCRdb, keeping productive beta chains. When rows share a CDR3 protein, they turn into one entry using the most common DNA and genes. This sample gives around 650,000 distinct CDR3 sequences in total; around 32% of them show up just once. The ten largest make up 15% of the sample. The sample comprised blood. The receptor source for this set is a woman older than 75 in good health. Donor details come from another sample of the same person, matched by shared clones.

The chain uses TRBV20-1 and TRBJ2-4, with 11 bases that match TRBD2. Germline-derived CDR1 and CDR2 are DFQATT and SNEGSKA (reference sequence). The CDR3 has 15 amino acids. V shed 5 bases, J shed 1 base, and the junction held 4 bases outside the gene matches. CDR3 residues: CSALLAGGAKNIQYF. In nucleotides, the CDR3 is TGCAGTGCTCTGCTAGCGGGGGGCGCCAAAAACATTCAGTACTTC.

As concerns this clonotype: This clone may be a read error of a much larger clone one base away. The V and J genes are TRBV6-2 or TRBV6-3 and TRBJ2-5, with D tentatively TRBD2 (7 bases). Germline V lookup: CDR1 MNHEY, CDR2 SVGEGT. The CDR3 contains 15 residues. V lost 6 bases and J lost 2, with 16 bases in between. Here the CDR3 reads CASRVAGAPQETQYF. CDR3 DNA sequence: TGTGCCAGCAGGGTGGCGGGGGCCCCTCAAGAGACCCAGTACTTC.

V is TRBV20-1 and J is TRBJ1-2; no definite D call. Germline lookup yields CDR1 DFQATT and CDR2 SNEGSKA (reference sequence). The CDR3 is 10 amino acids. V shed 1 base and J shed 7 bases, with 4 bases lying between them. Here the CDR3 reads CSARGAGYTF. CDR3 nucleotide sequence: TGCAGTGCTAGAGGTGCTGGCTACACCTTC.

At least ten counts were recorded for this clonotype. V and J are TRBV4-3 and TRBJ1-2, with 7 bases identical to TRBD1. V lost 3 bases, J lost 6 bases, and 10 bases stayed unmatched. CDR3 length: 15 amino acids. Looked up from germline, CDR1 is LGHNA and CDR2 is YSLEER. CDR3 sequence reads: CASSHLGQARHGYTF. CDR3 bases: TGCGCCAGCAGCCACCTCGGACAGGCTAGGCATGGCTACACCTTC.

Note on this clonotype: A much larger clone sits a single nucleotide away, making a read error possible. J is TRBJ2-5 and V is TRBV11-2; 9 nucleotides match TRBD2. Germline CDR1 and CDR2: SGHAT and FQNNGV. V gave up 1 base and J gave up 5 bases; unmatched junction bases: 11. The CDR3 spans 17 residues. CDR3 protein: CASSLVTTGTSRETQYF. The DNA of the CDR3 is TGTGCCAGCAGCTTAGTAACGACCGGGACTAGCAGGGAGACCCAGTACTTC.

The rearrangement uses TRBV27 and TRBJ1-2; D not resolved. CDR3 length: 14 amino acids. Deletions cut 7 bases from V and 7 bases from J, with 19 bases between. CDR1 is MNHEY and CDR2 is SMNVEV in the germline V gene (reference sequence). In DNA form, the CDR3 reads TGTGCCAGCACCAACATAGCAGGAGGAATTGGCTACACCTTC. As protein: CASTNIAGGIGYTF.

This clonotype was counted ten times or more. The rearrangement uses TRBV5-6 and TRBJ1-5; no reliable D call. V shed 5 bases and J shed 0 bases, with 15 bases lying between them. Per the germline V gene, CDR1 is SGHDT and CDR2 is YYEEEE. The CDR3 extends over 16 amino acids. CDR3 region: CASSAGGSYSNQPQHF. DNA for the CDR3: TGTGCCAGCAGTGCGGGCGGGTCCTATAGCAATCAGCCCCAGCATTTT.

In the case of this clonotype: This may be a read error: a much more frequent sequence differs by one nucleotide. The CDR3 reads CASSTDTNYGYTF. In DNA form, the CDR3 reads TGTGCCAGCAGCACAGACACGAACTATGGCTACACCTTC. This chain uses TRBV5-6 with TRBJ1-2; the D is unclear. Between the trimmed V and J ends, which lost 4 bases and 2 bases, there was a span of 9 bases. Looked up from germline, CDR1 is SGHDT and CDR2 is YYEEEE. This CDR3 is 13 amino acids long.

This chain links TRBV18 with TRBJ2-1; D unresolved. CDR3 length: 16 amino acids. Germline values: CDR1 KGHSH, CDR2 LQKENI. V lost 0 bases and J 5 bases, leaving 14 bases between the germline ends. The CDR3 sequence is CASSPPKPTKNNEQFF. The CDR3 bases are TGTGCCAGCTCACCACCCAAGCCTACCAAGAACAATGAGCAGTTCTTC.

This clonotype has just a few counts. The chain employs TRBV19 and TRBJ2-2, with unresolved D. Germline values: CDR1 LNHDA, CDR2 SQIVND (reference sequence). CDR3 length: 14 amino acids. The V and J ends lost 2 bases and 1 base respectively, with 5 bases between them. The CDR3 is CASSISKNTGELFF. The CDR3 nucleotides are TGTGCCAGTAGTATAAGTAAGAACACCGGGGAGCTGTTTTTT.

This clonotype came up many times. This chain connects TRBV20-1 to TRBJ1-2, with 12 bases lining up with TRBD1. The J segment lost 4 bases and the V segment lost 2 bases, leaving 11 bases of the junction unmatched. Germline V CDR1 and CDR2: DFQATT, SNEGSKA (reference sequence). This CDR3 has 17 amino acids. The CDR3 DNA reads TGCAGTGCTAGACCTGTACCGGGACAGGGGGCCGGCTATGGCTACACCTTC. The encoded protein is CSARPVPGQGAGYGYTF.

This clonotype was detected a few times. The chain is built from TRBV6-1 and TRBJ1-1; D gene uncertain. The CDR3 has 10 residues. Looked up from germline, CDR1 is MNHNS and CDR2 is SASEGT. V lost 5 bases to trimming and J lost 7 bases, with 5 bases between them. The CDR3 nucleotides read TGTGCCAGCAGTCAGTTTGAAGCTTTCTTT. Its protein product is CASSQFEAFF.

In the case of this clonotype: A junction boundary mismatches the germline segment, possibly from a read error. The J gene is TRBJ2-7, the V gene TRBV7-6, with 9 bases lining up with TRBD1. Germline lookup yields CDR1 SGHVS and CDR2 FNYEAQ. This CDR3 is built from 14 residues. Here the CDR3 DNA reads TGTGCCAGCAGCTTAGACAGGGGGCAGGAGACCCAGGACTTC. Translated: CASSLDRGQETQDF.

On this clonotype: Being one base from a much bigger clone, this may be a read error. The J gene is TRBJ2-5, the V gene TRBV5-4; either TRBD1 or TRBD2 may fit D (5 bases each). The J call is doubtful: the DNA matches TRBJ2-1 better. This CDR3 is 16 amino acids long. Per germline, CDR1 SGHNT and CDR2 YYREEE (reference sequence). CDR3 DNA: TGTGCCAGCAGCTTTTCGGGACGGATACAACAAGAGACCCAGTTCTTC. This sequence encodes CASSFSGRIQQETQFF.

This clonotype was found many times. This chain connects TRBV2 to TRBJ1-5, with TRBD1 matching over 9 bases. Per the germline V gene, CDR1 is SNHLY and CDR2 is FYNNEI. J was trimmed by 7 bases and V by 8 bases; bases with no gene match: 9. The CDR3 sequence is 14 residues long. The CDR3 DNA sequence: TGTGCCAGCTCCGGGACAGGGTCGCGGCAGCCCCAGCATTTT. It codes for CASSGTGSRQPQHF.

V is TRBV14 and J is TRBJ2-7, with TRBD2 matching 10 bases. Germline-derived CDR1 and CDR2 are SGHDN and FVKESK. J was trimmed by 2 bases and V by 1 base; bases with no gene match: 8. The length of the CDR3 is 17 residues. CDR3 nucleotide sequence: TGTGCCAGCAGCCAAGGAAGTTTCAGCGGGAGGGCCTACGAGCAGTACTTC. Translated, it gives CASSQGSFSGRAYEQYF.

The V and J genes are TRBV13 and TRBJ2-5; D possibly corresponds to TRBD2 (6 bases). Deletions cut 5 bases from V and 5 bases from J, with 18 bases between. The germline V gene encodes CDR1 PRHDT and CDR2 FYEKMQ (reference sequence). There are 15 residues in the CDR3. This chain's CDR3 is CASSTRSFAGETQYF. CDR3 nucleotides: TGTGCCAGCAGCACCAGGTCTTTCGCGGGGGAGACCCAGTACTTC. The complete variable domain, with remaining parts taken from reference TRBV13 and TRBJ2-5, reads AAGVIQSPRHLIKEKRETATLKCYPIPRHDTVYWYQQGPGQDPQFLISFYEKMQSDKGSIPDRFSAQQFSDYHSELNMSSLELGDSALYFCASSTRSFAGETQYFGPGTRLLVL.

Comment on this clonotype: One junction end disagrees with the germline gene, perhaps due to a read error. This chain links TRBV12-3 or TRBV12-4 with TRBJ2-3; D not resolved. CDR3 length: 14 residues. The CDR3 DNA reads TGTGCCAGCAGTTTAGCTGGTCCCGCAGATTCGCAGTATTTT. Translation gives CASSLAGPADSQYF.

This clonotype was found many times. The rearrangement links TRBV29-1 to TRBJ2-3, with TRBD1 matching 7 bases. The CDR3 has 12 amino acids. Germline V gene sequence: CDR1 SQVTM, CDR2 ANQGSEA. J gave up 2 bases and V 6 bases, and 2 bases lay outside the gene matches. CDR3 in amino acids: CSVGTATDTQYF. CDR3 DNA: TGCAGCGTAGGGACAGCCACAGATACGCAGTATTTT.

This clonotype was seen ten or more times. The CDR3: CASEIAGGLGAQYF. The CDR3 nucleotides are TGTGCCAGCGAAATAGCGGGGGGTCTTGGGGCCCAGTACTTC. The gene calls are TRBV7-2 and TRBJ2-5, with 10 bases that match TRBD2. V gave up 8 bases and J gave up 9 bases; unmatched junction bases: 12. Germline V gives CDR1 SGHTA, CDR2 FQGNSA. The CDR3 has 14 amino acids.

The chain recombines TRBV5-1 with TRBJ1-4, with 8 bases lining up with TRBD1. J gave up 7 bases and V 4 bases, and 9 bases lay outside the gene matches. There are 15 residues in the CDR3. The V gene's germline CDR1 is SGHRS and CDR2 YFSETQ. CDR3 in amino acids: CASSAAGGGSEKLFF. The CDR3 bases are TGCGCCAGCAGCGCGGCAGGGGGCGGGAGTGAAAAACTGTTTTTT.

This clonotype was seen repeatedly, ten times or more. The chain combines TRBV7-2 with TRBJ2-3; 9 nucleotides line up with TRBD2. Germline-derived CDR1 and CDR2 are SGHTA and FQGNSA. J lost 5 bases, V lost 7 bases, and 25 bases had no gene match. The CDR3 has 20 amino acids. CDR3: CASTLRVGLAGLDRRDTQYF. CDR3 coding DNA: TGTGCCAGCACCCTTAGAGTTGGGCTAGCGGGGCTCGACCGGAGAGATACGCAGTATTTT.

This clonotype was seen a few times. The chain couples TRBV9 to TRBJ1-4, with a tentative D call TRBD1 (5 bases). The germline gives CDR1 SGDLS, CDR2 YYNGEE. This CDR3 has 15 amino acids. The ends were cut back, 0 bases at V and 8 bases at J, with 14 bases in the middle. The CDR3 bases are TGTGCCAGCAGCGTAGTCCCAGGGAGGGAAGAAAAACTGTTTTTT. Translating it yields CASSVVPGREEKLFF.

This clonotype was counted between two and nine times. J is TRBJ2-1 and V is TRBV4-1; the D gene is possibly TRBD2 (5 bases). V lost 3 bases, J lost 9 bases, and 18 bases lay in between. The CDR3 consists of 15 residues. From germline, CDR1 is MGHRA and CDR2 YSYEKL. The CDR3 protein is CASSHAPRDTGEQFF. In nucleotides, the CDR3 is TGCGCCAGCAGCCACGCCCCCCGGGATACCGGTGAGCAGTTCTTC.

This chain joins TRBV20-1 and TRBJ1-1; TRBD1 agrees at 7 bases. Germline V gene lookup returns CDR1 DFQATT and CDR2 SNEGSKA (reference sequence). Unmatched junction bases numbered 11, after V lost 0 bases and J lost 4 bases. The CDR3 runs 16 residues. CDR3 sequence reads: CSARDLFGRGGTEAFF. For the CDR3, the DNA is TGCAGTGCTAGAGATCTCTTCGGCAGGGGGGGCACTGAAGCTTTCTTT.

This clonotype came up many times. This sequence joins TRBV3-1 and TRBJ2-7, with unresolved D. The germline CDR1 and CDR2 sequences are LGHDT and YNNKEL (reference sequence). The V gene lost 6 bases and the J gene lost 3 bases, with 6 bases spanning the gap. The CDR3 covers 11 residues. The CDR3 sequence: CASSSIYEQYF. The CDR3 nucleotides are TGTGCCAGCAGTTCAATCTACGAGCAGTACTTC.